Listed below are T cell receptor beta chains from one sample, sequenced in a study of OX40 agonist ivuxolimab in advanced cancers. Assay: immunoSEQ multiplex PCR; the TCRdb copy retains only in-frame clones and omits some. Of 50,000 to 65,000 clones in the sample, about 90% were seen once. The specimen was CD4+ or CD8+ T cells sorted from blood, collected in a trial of the OX40 agonist ivuxolimab. These receptors were obtained from an adult with an advanced solid tumor such as melanoma, head and neck, liver or kidney cancer. CDR3s include the opening cysteine and the closing phenylalanine or tryptophan. A D gene is named only where the DNA matches it firmly. The size of a clone is reported for some rows only, either as once, few or many, or as a class for expanded clones.

j_call d_call clone_size v_call cdr3_aa cdr3_nt
TRBJ2-3 TRBD2 once TRBV27 CASSSLGAGGPAGTDTQYF TGTGCCAGCAGTTCCCTCGGAGCGGGAGGGCCGGCCGGCACAGATACGCAGTATTTT
TRBJ2-2 TRBD1 once TRBV18 CASSTTGGQNTGELFF TGTGCCAGCTCGACAACAGGGGGGCAGAACACCGGGGAGCTGTTTTTT
TRBJ2-4 TRBD1 . TRBV23-1 CASSQSSGGVDKNIQYF TGCGCCAGCAGTCAATCATCAGGGGGAGTGGACAAAAACATTCAGTACTTC
TRBJ1-2 TRBD1 . TRBV7-9 CASSSLNRGLAGYTF TGTGCCAGCAGCTCCCTCAACAGGGGTCTCGCTGGCTACACCTTC
TRBJ1-6 . . TRBV5-1 CASSSGRSSFNSPLHF TGCGCCAGCAGCTCGGGACGTAGTTCCTTTAATTCACCCCTCCACTTT
TRBJ2-7 TRBD2 . TRBV6-6 CASSYKASGATYEQYF TGTGCCAGCAGTTACAAGGCTAGCGGGGCTACCTACGAGCAGTACTTC
TRBJ1-1 . . TRBV5-5 CASSSHGIGGGLGTGTEAFF TGTGCCAGCAGCTCGCATGGTATAGGAGGCGGGCTGGGCACTGGCACTGAAGCTTTCTTT
TRBJ1-2 . . TRBV6-1 CASSEVALPGVNYGYTF TGTGCCAGCAGTGAAGTCGCCCTACCAGGGGTGAACTATGGCTACACCTTC
TRBJ2-3 . . TRBV28 CASSGSLGADTQYF TGTGCCAGCAGTGGATCCTTAGGCGCAGATACGCAGTATTTT
TRBJ2-5 TRBD1 . TRBV5-1 CASSSGQGRETQYF TGCGCCAGCAGCTCGGGACAGGGTCGTGAGACCCAGTACTTC
TRBJ1-1 . . TRBV11-2 CASSFRDTEAFF TGTGCCAGCAGCTTTCGGGACACTGAAGCTTTCTTT
TRBJ2-5 . . TRBV30 CAHKRTAYETQYF TGTGCCCATAAACGAACGGCTTACGAGACCCAGTACTTC
TRBJ1-5 . . TRBV12-5 CASGRGSTSNQPQHF TGTGCTAGTGGCCGTGGGTCCACTAGCAATCAGCCCCAGCATTTT
TRBJ2-3 TRBD2 . TRBV10-3 CATGTSGRDSTDTQYF TGTGCCACCGGGACTAGCGGGAGGGATAGCACAGATACGCAGTATTTT
TRBJ1-4 . . TRBV5-1 CASSLNSLATNEKLFF TGCGCCAGCAGCTTGAACAGCCTTGCAACTAATGAAAAACTGTTTTTT
TRBJ2-1 . medium-sized TRBV18 CASSPRGADYNEQFF TGTGCCAGCTCACCCAGAGGGGCTGATTACAATGAGCAGTTCTTC
TRBJ2-5 . once TRBV5-1 CASSLREGETQYF TGCGCCAGCAGCTTGAGAGAGGGAGAGACCCAGTACTTC
TRBJ2-3 . . TRBV4-2 CASSQGTGAGADTQYF TGTGCCAGCAGCCAGGGGACTGGGGCCGGCGCAGATACGCAGTATTTT
TRBJ2-2 . . TRBV5-1 CASSFPTGEGLSGELFF TGCGCCAGCAGCTTCCCAACAGGGGAAGGACTAAGCGGGGAGCTGTTTTTT
TRBJ1-5 TRBD1 . TRBV19 CASSIPPGQGVQPQHF TGTGCCAGTAGTATTCCGCCGGGACAGGGCGTTCAGCCCCAGCATTTT
TRBJ2-3 . . TRBV7-8 CASSFDPSDTQYF TGTGCCAGCAGCTTTGACCCCTCAGATACGCAGTATTTT
TRBJ2-5 . . TRBV5-6 CASSLQGEETQYF TGTGCCAGCAGTTTACAGGGAGAAGAGACCCAGTACTTC
TRBJ2-5 . . TRBV27 CASRRGTETQYF TGTGCCAGCCGGAGGGGAACGGAGACCCAGTACTTC
TRBJ2-5 . . TRBV4-1 CASSQVEGTSQETQYF TGCGCCAGCAGCCAAGTGGAGGGGACTTCGCAAGAGACCCAGTACTTC
TRBJ2-3 . . TRBV7-2 CASRWGGRTDTQYF TGTGCCAGCAGGTGGGGGGGCCGCACAGATACGCAGTATTTT
TRBJ1-3 TRBD1 . TRBV6-1 CASSADRESGNTIYF TGTGCCAGCAGTGCGGACAGGGAAAGTGGAAACACCATATATTTT
TRBJ2-7 . . TRBV7-9 CASSPAYEQYF TGTGCCAGCAGCCCCGCCTACGAGCAGTACTTC
TRBJ2-7 . . TRBV18 CASSRGTYSYEQYF TGTGCCAGCTCCCGGGGGACTTACTCCTACGAGCAGTACTTC
TRBJ1-5 . . TRBV9 CASSPDGGNQPQHF TGTGCCAGCAGCCCGGACGGGGGCAATCAGCCCCAGCATTTT
TRBJ1-1 TRBD1 . TRBV4-3 CASSRRTGGYTEAFF TGCGCCAGCAGCCGGCGGACAGGGGGCTACACTGAAGCTTTCTTT
TRBJ2-3 . . TRBV7-9 CASSPAGVTDTQYF TGTGCCAGCAGTCCTGCAGGAGTCACAGATACGCAGTATTTT
TRBJ1-1 TRBD1 . TRBV2 CASTDGQGTEAFF TGTGCCAGCACTGACGGACAGGGCACTGAAGCTTTCTTT
TRBJ2-7 TRBD2 once TRBV27 CASSLRRELGFEQYF TGTGCCAGCAGTTTACGGCGGGAGTTAGGTTTCGAGCAGTACTTC
TRBJ1-4 . . TRBV5-1 CASSLDATNEKLFF TGCGCCAGCAGCCTGGATGCAACTAATGAAAAACTGTTTTTT
TRBJ1-1 . . TRBV10-2 CASSRSPNAGGSTEAFF TGCGCCAGCAGTCGATCGCCCAACGCGGGGGGTAGCACTGAAGCTTTCTTT
TRBJ2-5 TRBD1 . TRBV7-9 CASSFRGTGGPETQYF TGTGCCAGCAGCTTTAGGGGGACAGGGGGCCCGGAGACCCAGTACTTC
TRBJ1-1 . . TRBV6-6 CASSYGTEAFF TGTGCCAGCAGTTATGGCACTGAAGCTTTCTTT
TRBJ2-1 . . TRBV30 CAWSEGPLREQFF TGTGCCTGGAGTGAGGGCCCCCTGAGGGAGCAGTTCTTC
TRBJ1-4 TRBD1 . TRBV28 CASSLSDRGNEKLFF TGTGCCAGCAGTTTATCCGACAGGGGAAATGAAAAACTGTTTTTT
TRBJ1-4 . . TRBV7-5 CVRSLAHRRTGEMKLLFF TGTGTCAGAAGCTTAGCTCATCGTAGGACAGGGGAAATGAAATTACTGTTTTTT
TRBJ2-3 . . TRBV5-4 CASSSKASTDTQYF TGTGCCAGCAGCTCGAAAGCTAGCACAGATACGCAGTATTTT
TRBJ1-3 . . TRBV28 CASSLRLPGNTIYF TGTGCCAGCAGTTTAAGACTCCCTGGAAACACCATATATTTT
TRBJ1-5 . . TRBV6-6 CASSYSNANQPQHF TGTGCCAGCAGTTACTCGAATGCGAATCAGCCCCAGCATTTT
TRBJ2-4 . . TRBV13 CASSLGRSTSKNIQYF TGTGCCAGCAGCTTAGGCCGGAGCACTTCCAAAAACATTCAGTACTTC
TRBJ1-2 . . TRBV28 CASSLSDRANYGYTF TGTGCCAGCAGTTTATCGGACAGAGCTAACTATGGCTACACCTTC
TRBJ2-5 TRBD1 once TRBV19 CATSGDRNLQGATQYF TGTGCCACCTCCGGGGACAGAAACCTGCAGGGTGCGACCCAGTACTTC
TRBJ1-1 . . TRBV18 CASSDRSPTEAFF TGTGCCAGCTCAGACAGGAGCCCCACTGAAGCTTTCTTT
TRBJ1-2 TRBD1 . TRBV18 CASSKGAANYGYTF TGTGCCAGCTCCAAGGGGGCTGCGAACTATGGCTACACCTTC